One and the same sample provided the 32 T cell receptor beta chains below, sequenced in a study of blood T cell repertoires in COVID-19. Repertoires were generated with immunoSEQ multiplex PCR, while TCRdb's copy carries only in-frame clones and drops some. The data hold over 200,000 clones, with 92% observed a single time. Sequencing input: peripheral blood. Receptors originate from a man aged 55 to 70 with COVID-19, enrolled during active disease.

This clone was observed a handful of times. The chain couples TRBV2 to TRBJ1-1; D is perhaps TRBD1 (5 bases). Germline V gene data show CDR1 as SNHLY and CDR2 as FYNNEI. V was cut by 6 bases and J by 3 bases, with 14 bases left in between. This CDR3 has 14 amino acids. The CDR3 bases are TGTGCCAGCAGCCGGGACCCGGGGGACACTGAAGCTTTCTTT. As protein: CASSRDPGDTEAFF.

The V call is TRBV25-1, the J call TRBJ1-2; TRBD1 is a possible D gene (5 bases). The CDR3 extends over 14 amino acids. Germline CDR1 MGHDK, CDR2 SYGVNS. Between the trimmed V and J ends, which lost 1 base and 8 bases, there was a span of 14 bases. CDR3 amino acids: CASSESGGEWGYTF. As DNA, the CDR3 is TGTGCCAGCAGTGAATCTGGGGGGGAGTGGGGCTACACCTTC.

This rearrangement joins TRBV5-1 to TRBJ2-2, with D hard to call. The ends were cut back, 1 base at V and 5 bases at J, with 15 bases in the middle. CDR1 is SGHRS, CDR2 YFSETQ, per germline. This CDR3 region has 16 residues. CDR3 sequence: CASSLLRPMQTGELFF. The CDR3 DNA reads TGCGCCAGCAGCTTGCTCAGGCCCATGCAGACCGGGGAGCTGTTTTTT.

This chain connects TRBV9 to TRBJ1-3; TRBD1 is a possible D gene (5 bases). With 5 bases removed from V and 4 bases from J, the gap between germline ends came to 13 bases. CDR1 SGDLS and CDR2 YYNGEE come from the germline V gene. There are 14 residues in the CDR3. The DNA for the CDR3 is TGTGCCAGCAGTCTAGGAGGGGACGGAAACACCATATATTTT. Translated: CASSLGGDGNTIYF.

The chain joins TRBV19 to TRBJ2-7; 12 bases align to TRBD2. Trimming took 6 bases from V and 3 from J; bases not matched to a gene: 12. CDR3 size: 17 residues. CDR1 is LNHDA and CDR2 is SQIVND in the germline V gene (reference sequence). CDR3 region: CASSPGLAGRSRYEQYF. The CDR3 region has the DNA TGTGCCAGTAGCCCCGGACTAGCGGGAAGATCCCGCTACGAGCAGTACTTC.

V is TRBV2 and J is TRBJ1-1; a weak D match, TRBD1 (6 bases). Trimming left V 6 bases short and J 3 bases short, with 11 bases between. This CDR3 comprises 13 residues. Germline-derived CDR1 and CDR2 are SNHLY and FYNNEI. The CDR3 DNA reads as TGTGCCAGCAGATTACAGGGATACACTGAAGCTTTCTTT. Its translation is CASRLQGYTEAFF.

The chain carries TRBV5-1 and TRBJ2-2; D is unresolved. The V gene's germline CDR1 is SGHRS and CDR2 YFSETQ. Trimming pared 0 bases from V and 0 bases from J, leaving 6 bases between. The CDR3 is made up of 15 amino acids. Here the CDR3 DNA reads TGCGCCAGCAGCTTGGGGCTCCCGAACACCGGGGAGCTGTTTTTT. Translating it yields CASSLGLPNTGELFF.

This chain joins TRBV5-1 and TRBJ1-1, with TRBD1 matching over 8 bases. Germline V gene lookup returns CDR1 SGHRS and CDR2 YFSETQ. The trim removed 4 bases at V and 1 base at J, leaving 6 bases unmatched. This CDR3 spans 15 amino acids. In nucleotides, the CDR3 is TGCGCCAGCAGCCCTGCGGGACAGGCGAACACTGAAGCTTTCTTT. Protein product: CASSPAGQANTEAFF. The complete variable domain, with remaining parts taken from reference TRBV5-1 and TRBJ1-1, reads KAGVTQTPRYLIKTRGQQVTLSCSPISGHRSVSWYQQTPGQGLQFLFEYFSETQRNKGNFPGRFSGRQFSNSRSEMNVSTLELGDSALYLCASSPAGQANTEAFFGQGTRLTVV.

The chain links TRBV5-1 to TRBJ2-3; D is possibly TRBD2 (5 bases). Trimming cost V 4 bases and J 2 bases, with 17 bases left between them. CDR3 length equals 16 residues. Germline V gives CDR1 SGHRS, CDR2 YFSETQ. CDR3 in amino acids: CASSPSRGSLTDTQYF. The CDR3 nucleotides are TGCGCCAGCAGCCCCAGCCGGGGTTCACTCACAGATACGCAGTATTTT.

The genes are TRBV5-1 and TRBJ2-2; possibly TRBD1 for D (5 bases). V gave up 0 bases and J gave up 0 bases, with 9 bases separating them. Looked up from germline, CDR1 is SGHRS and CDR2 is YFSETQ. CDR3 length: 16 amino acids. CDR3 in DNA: TGCGCCAGCAGCTTGGATCCAGGGACGAACACCGGGGAGCTGTTTTTT. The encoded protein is CASSLDPGTNTGELFF.

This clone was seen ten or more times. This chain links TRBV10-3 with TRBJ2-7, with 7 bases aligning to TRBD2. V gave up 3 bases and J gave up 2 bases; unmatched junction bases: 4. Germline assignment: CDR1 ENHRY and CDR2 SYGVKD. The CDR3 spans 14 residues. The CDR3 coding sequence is TGTGCCATCAGTGATGGACTAGACACCTACGAGCAGTACTTC. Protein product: CAISDGLDTYEQYF.

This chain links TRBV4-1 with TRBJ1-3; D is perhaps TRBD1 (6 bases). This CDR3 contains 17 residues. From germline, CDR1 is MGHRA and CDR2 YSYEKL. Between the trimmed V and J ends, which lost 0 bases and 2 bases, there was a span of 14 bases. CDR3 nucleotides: TGCGCCAGCAGCCAAGATGGGACACACGGGCCTGGAAACACCATATATTTT. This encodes CASSQDGTHGPGNTIYF.

DNA for the CDR3: TGTGCCAGCAGTGAATACGGAAGACAGACCTATAGCAATCAGCCCCAGCATTTT. Translation gives CASSEYGRQTYSNQPQHF. The chain has TRBV2 and TRBJ1-5, with D possibly TRBD1 on 5 matching bases. V lost 2 bases and J 0 bases, leaving 17 bases between the germline ends. This CDR3 comprises 18 residues. CDR1 and CDR2 (germline): SNHLY, FYNNEI. The whole variable domain, filled in from reference TRBV2 and TRBJ1-5, reads EPEVTQTPSHQVTQMGQEVILRCVPISNHLYFYWYRQILGQKVEFLVSFYNNEISEKSEIFDDQFSVERPDGSNFTLKIRSTKLEDSAMYFCASSEYGRQTYSNQPQHFGDGTRLSIL.

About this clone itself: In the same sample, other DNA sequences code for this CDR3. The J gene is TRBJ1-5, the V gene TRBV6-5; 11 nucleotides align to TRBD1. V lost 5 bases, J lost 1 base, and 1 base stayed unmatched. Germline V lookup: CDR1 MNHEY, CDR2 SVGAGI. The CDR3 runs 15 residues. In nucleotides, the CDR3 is TGTGCCAGCAGTAGGGACAGGGGGAGCAATCAGCCCCAGCATTTT. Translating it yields CASSRDRGSNQPQHF.

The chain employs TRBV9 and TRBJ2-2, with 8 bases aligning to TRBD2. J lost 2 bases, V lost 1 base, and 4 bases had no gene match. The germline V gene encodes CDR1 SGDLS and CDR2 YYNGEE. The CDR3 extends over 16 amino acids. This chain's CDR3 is CASSVYSGDNTGELFF. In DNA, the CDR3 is TGTGCCAGCAGCGTATATAGCGGGGACAACACCGGGGAGCTGTTTTTT.

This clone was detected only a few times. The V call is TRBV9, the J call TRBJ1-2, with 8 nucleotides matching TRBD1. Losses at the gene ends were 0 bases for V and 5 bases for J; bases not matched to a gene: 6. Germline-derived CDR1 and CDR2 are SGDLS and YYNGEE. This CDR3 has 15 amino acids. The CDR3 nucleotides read TGTGCCAGCAGCGTAGCTGGACAGGGAAGGTATGGCTACACCTTC. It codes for CASSVAGQGRYGYTF.

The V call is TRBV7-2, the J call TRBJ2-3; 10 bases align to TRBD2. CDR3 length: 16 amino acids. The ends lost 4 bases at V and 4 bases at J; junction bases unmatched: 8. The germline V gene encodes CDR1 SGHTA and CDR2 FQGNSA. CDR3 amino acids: CASSSWTSGGPDTQYF. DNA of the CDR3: TGTGCCAGCAGCTCCTGGACTAGCGGTGGACCAGATACGCAGTATTTT.

CDR3 in amino acids: CASTTGGPPWNEQFF. The DNA for the CDR3 is TGCGCCAGCACCACAGGGGGCCCTCCTTGGAATGAGCAGTTCTTC. The J gene is TRBJ2-1, the V gene TRBV5-1; 9 nucleotides line up with TRBD1. The CDR3 totals 15 residues. Germline lookup yields CDR1 SGHRS and CDR2 YFSETQ. V lost 6 bases, J lost 7 bases, and 11 bases stayed unmatched.

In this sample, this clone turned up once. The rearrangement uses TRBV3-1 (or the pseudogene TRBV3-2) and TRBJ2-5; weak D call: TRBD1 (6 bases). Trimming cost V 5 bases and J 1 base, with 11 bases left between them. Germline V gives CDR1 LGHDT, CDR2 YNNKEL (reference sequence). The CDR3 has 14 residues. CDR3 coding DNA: TGTGCCAGCAGCACCCGGGACATCCAAGAGACCCAGTACTTC. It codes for CASSTRDIQETQYF.

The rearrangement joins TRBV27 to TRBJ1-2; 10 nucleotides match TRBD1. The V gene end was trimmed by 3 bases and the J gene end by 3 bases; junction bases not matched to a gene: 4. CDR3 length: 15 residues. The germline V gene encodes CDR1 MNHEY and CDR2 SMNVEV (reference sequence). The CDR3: CASSLGQGLDYGYTF. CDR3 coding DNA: TGTGCCAGCAGTTTGGGACAGGGGCTGGACTATGGCTACACCTTC.

CDR3: CATSDSHRVPQHF. DNA for the CDR3: TGTGCCACCAGTGACTCCCACAGGGTGCCCCAGCATTTT. V usage is TRBV24-1 and J usage is TRBJ1-5; D is perhaps TRBD1 (6 bases). The CDR3 covers 13 residues. Germline-derived CDR1 and CDR2 are KGHDR and SFDVKD. V shed 4 bases and J shed 9 bases, with 12 bases lying between them.

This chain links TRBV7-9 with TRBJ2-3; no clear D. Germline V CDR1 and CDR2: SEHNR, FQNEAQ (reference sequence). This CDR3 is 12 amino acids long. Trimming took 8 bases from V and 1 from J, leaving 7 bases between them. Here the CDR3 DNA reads TGTGCCAGCCCTGAGGGCACAGATACGCAGTATTTT. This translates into CASPEGTDTQYF.

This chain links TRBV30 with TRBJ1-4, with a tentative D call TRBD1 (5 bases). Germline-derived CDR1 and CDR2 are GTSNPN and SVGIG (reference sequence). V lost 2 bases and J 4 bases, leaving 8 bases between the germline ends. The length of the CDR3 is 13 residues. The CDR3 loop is CAWSRDSNEKLFF. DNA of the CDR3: TGTGCCTGGAGTCGTGACAGTAATGAAAAACTGTTTTTT.

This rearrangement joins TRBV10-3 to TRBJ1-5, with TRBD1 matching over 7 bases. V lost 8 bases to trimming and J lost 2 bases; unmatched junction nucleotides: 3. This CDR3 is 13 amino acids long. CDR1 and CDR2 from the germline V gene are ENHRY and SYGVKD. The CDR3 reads CAIGTDGNQPQHF. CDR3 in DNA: TGTGCCATCGGGACAGACGGCAATCAGCCCCAGCATTTT.

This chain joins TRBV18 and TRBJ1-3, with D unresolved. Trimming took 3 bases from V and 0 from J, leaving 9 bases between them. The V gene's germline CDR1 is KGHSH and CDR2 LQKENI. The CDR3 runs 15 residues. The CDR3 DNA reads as TGTGCCAGCTCACCGTCGATGGCCTCTGGAAACACCATATATTTT. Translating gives CASSPSMASGNTIYF.

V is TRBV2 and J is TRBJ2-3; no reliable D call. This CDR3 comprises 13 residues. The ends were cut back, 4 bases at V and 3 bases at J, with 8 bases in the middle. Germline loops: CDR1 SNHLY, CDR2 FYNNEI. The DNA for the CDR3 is TGTGCCAGCAGTGCGTTAGATACAGATACGCAGTATTTT. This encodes CASSALDTDTQYF.

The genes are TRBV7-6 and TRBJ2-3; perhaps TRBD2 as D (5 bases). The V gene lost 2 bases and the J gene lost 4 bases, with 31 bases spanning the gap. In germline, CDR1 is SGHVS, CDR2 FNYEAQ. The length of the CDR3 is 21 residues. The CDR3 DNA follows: TGTGCCAGCAGCTTAACGCCTGGGAGTCGTCAGCGACTCCCTATATCAGATACGCAGTATTTT. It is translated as CASSLTPGSRQRLPISDTQYF.

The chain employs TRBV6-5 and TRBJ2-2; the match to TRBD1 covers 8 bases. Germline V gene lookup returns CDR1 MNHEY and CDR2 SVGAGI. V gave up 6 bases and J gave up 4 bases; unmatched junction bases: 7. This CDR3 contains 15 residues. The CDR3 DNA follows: TGTGCCAGCAGCTCCGACAGGGGCCCCACCGGGGAGCTGTTTTTT. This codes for CASSSDRGPTGELFF.

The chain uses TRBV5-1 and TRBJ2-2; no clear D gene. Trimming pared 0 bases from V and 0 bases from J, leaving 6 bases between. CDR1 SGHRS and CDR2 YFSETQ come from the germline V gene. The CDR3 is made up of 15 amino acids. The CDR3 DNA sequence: TGCGCCAGCAGCTTGGACACCCCGAACACCGGGGAGCTGTTTTTT. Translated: CASSLDTPNTGELFF.

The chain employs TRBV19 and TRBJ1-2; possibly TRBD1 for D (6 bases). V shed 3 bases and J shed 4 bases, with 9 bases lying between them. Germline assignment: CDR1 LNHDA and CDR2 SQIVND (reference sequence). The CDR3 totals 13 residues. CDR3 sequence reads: CASSIIGGYGYTF. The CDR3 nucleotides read TGTGCCAGTAGTATCATAGGGGGCTATGGCTACACCTTC.

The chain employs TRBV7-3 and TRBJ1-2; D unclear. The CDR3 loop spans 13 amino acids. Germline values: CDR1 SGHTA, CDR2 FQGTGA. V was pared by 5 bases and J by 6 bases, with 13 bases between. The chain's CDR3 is CASSRPGGDGYTF. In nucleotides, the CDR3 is TGTGCCAGCAGCCGCCCTGGAGGAGATGGCTACACCTTC. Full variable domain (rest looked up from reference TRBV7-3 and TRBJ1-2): GAGVSQTPSNKVTEKGKYVELRCDPISGHTALYWYRQSLGQGPEFLIYFQGTGAADDSGLPNDRFFAVRPEGSVSTLKIQRTERGDSAVYLCASSRPGGDGYTFGSGTRLTVV.

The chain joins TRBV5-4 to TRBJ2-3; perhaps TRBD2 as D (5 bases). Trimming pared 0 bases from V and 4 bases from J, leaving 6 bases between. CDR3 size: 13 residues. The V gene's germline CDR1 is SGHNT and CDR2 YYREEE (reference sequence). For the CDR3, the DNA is TGTGCCAGCAGCTTGGAACTAGCAGATACGCAGTATTTT. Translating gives CASSLELADTQYF.